The rows below give T cell receptor beta chains drawn from one sample of a study of blood T cell repertoires in COVID-19. Assay used: immunoSEQ multiplex PCR; TCRdb lists only in-frame clones, some missing. The sample holds 43,000 or so clones, roughly 80% seen once. Sequencing input: peripheral blood. The receptors shown here come from a woman in her fifties or sixties with acute or convalescent COVID-19. CDR3s include the opening cysteine and the closing phenylalanine or tryptophan. Fields, in order: CDR3 protein, CDR3 DNA, V gene, J gene, clone size, D gene. A D gene is named only where the DNA matches it firmly. Size is stated for part of the rows, as once, few or many counts, or as a class when the clone is expanded.

CASSEQYDYGYTF,TGTGCCAGCAGTGAACAGTACGACTATGGCTACACCTTC,TRBV6-1,TRBJ1-2,-,-
CASALYEQYF,TGTGCTAGCGCCCTATACGAGCAGTACTTC,TRBV12-5,TRBJ2-7,-,-
CASRETRHLRRYGYTF,TGTGCCAGCAGAGAGACGCGACACCTAAGACGCTATGGCTACACCTTC,TRBV2,TRBJ1-2,-,-
CATSDSYTDTQYF,TGTGCCACCAGTGATTCCTACACAGATACGCAGTATTTT,TRBV24-1,TRBJ2-3,-,-
CASGPGQGRGGELFF,TGTGCCAGTGGACCGGGACAAGGACGTGGCGGGGAGCTGTTTTTT,TRBV19,TRBJ2-2,-,-
CASSEDSGGYQPQHF,TGTGCCAGCAGTGAAGACTCAGGGGGCTATCAGCCCCAGCATTTT,TRBV6-1,TRBJ1-5,once,TRBD1
CASSELGASQPQHF,TGTGCCAGCAGTGAACTGGGGGCTAGTCAGCCCCAGCATTTT,TRBV6-1,TRBJ1-5,-,-
CAWNTGVTEAFF,TGTGCCTGGAATACAGGGGTCACTGAAGCTTTCTTT,TRBV30,TRBJ1-1,-,TRBD1
CASSLAGGVYNEQFF,TGCGCCAGCAGCTTGGCTGGGGGGGTCTACAATGAGCAGTTCTTC,TRBV5-1,TRBJ2-1,-,TRBD2
CASSTGGSTDTQYF,TGTGCCAGCTCGACGGGGGGATCCACAGATACGCAGTATTTT,TRBV18,TRBJ2-3,once,TRBD2
CASSQQQGAGTGELFF,TGTGCCAGCAGCCAACAACAGGGGGCGGGCACCGGGGAGCTGTTTTTT,TRBV3-1/TRBV3-2,TRBJ2-2,-,TRBD1
CASSLYGTSNEQFF,TGTGCCAGCAGCTTGTACGGGACTAGCAATGAGCAGTTCTTC,TRBV11-1,TRBJ2-1,-,TRBD2
CASSLRRASGGNEQFF,TGTGCCAGCAGCTTAAGGCGAGCCAGCGGGGGAAATGAGCAGTTCTTC,TRBV7-6,TRBJ2-1,-,TRBD2
CASSASGLWQFF,TGTGCCAGCAGCGCATCGGGGTTGTGGCAGTTCTTC,TRBV6-5,TRBJ2-1,few,-
CASSLTLRSGNTIYF,TGTGCCAGCAGCCTAACGTTGCGATCTGGAAACACCATATATTTT,TRBV28,TRBJ1-3,few,-
CASSLAGWDGYTF,TGTGCCAGCAGTTTGGCAGGTTGGGATGGCTACACCTTC,TRBV12-3/TRBV12-4,TRBJ1-2,once,-
CASSKTGDSNQPQHF,TGTGCCAGTAGTAAGACAGGGGATAGCAATCAGCCCCAGCATTTT,TRBV19,TRBJ1-5,-,TRBD1
CASRGLGTEAFF,TGTGCCAGTAGGGGCTTGGGCACTGAAGCTTTCTTT,TRBV11-3,TRBJ1-1,once,-
CASGEGAQNYGYTF,TGTGCCAGCGGAGAGGGAGCACAAAACTATGGCTACACCTTC,TRBV2,TRBJ1-2,many,-
CAWRVPGGEKLFF,TGTGCCTGGAGGGTCCCGGGGGGAGAAAAACTGTTTTTT,TRBV30,TRBJ1-4,-,-
CSVEGLAGTYEQYF,TGCAGCGTGGAAGGACTAGCGGGAACCTACGAGCAGTACTTC,TRBV29-1,TRBJ2-7,-,TRBD2
CASKTQGAGTEAFF,TGCGCCAGCAAGACTCAGGGGGCTGGGACTGAAGCTTTCTTT,TRBV5-1,TRBJ1-1,-,TRBD1
CSGGTGLNQPQHF,TGCAGCGGAGGGACAGGGCTTAATCAGCCCCAGCATTTT,TRBV29-1,TRBJ1-5,-,TRBD1
CASSLLGAGELFF,TGTGCCAGCAGTCTACTCGGGGCCGGGGAGCTGTTTTTT,TRBV3-1/TRBV3-2,TRBJ2-2,-,-
CASSSPGAYEQYF,TGTGCCAGCAGCTCCCCAGGGGCCTACGAGCAGTACTTC,TRBV7-6,TRBJ2-7,once,-
CASSIAGTDTQYF,TGTGCCAGTAGTATAGCTGGCACAGATACGCAGTATTTT,TRBV19,TRBJ2-3,-,-
CASSQAGGSTDTQYF,TGCGCCAGCAGTCAAGCGGGGGGTAGCACAGATACGCAGTATTTT,TRBV23-1,TRBJ2-3,-,TRBD2
CASSLDGRAETQYF,TGCGCCAGCAGCTTGGATGGCAGGGCAGAGACCCAGTACTTC,TRBV5-1,TRBJ2-5,-,-
CASSQSVGDIGNTIYF,TGTGCCAGCAGCCAATCCGTCGGGGACATAGGAAACACCATATATTTT,TRBV14,TRBJ1-3,few,-
CASSVGDRDEKLFF,TGTGCCAGCAGCGTGGGGGACAGGGATGAAAAACTGTTTTTT,TRBV9,TRBJ1-4,-,TRBD1
CASSQGQGNEQFF,TGTGCCAGCAGCCAAGGTCAGGGCAATGAGCAGTTCTTC,TRBV4-2,TRBJ2-1,-,-
CASIRGGGTDTQYF,TGTGCCAGCATACGGGGGGGCGGCACAGATACGCAGTATTTT,TRBV7-6,TRBJ2-3,-,TRBD2
CASRGESTNSPLHF,TGTGCCAGCAGGGGAGAATCTACGAATTCACCCCTCCACTTT,TRBV2,TRBJ1-6,-,-
CASSSSGEITDTQYF,TGTGCCAGCAGCTCTAGCGGGGAGATCACAGATACGCAGTATTTT,TRBV4-2,TRBJ2-3,-,TRBD2
CASSPGLADTQYF,TGTGCCAGCAGCCCGGGACTCGCAGATACGCAGTATTTT,TRBV12-3/TRBV12-4,TRBJ2-3,-,-
CATSDTSALGTDTQYF,TGTGCCACCAGCGACACTAGCGCCTTAGGCACAGATACGCAGTATTTT,TRBV24-1,TRBJ2-3,-,TRBD2
CASSPGQLLSGANVLTF,TGTGCCAGCAGCCCGGGACAGCTTCTCTCTGGGGCCAACGTCCTGACTTTC,TRBV4-2,TRBJ2-6,-,TRBD1
CASSQAGELFF,TGTGCCAGCAGCCAAGCGGGGGAGCTGTTTTTT,TRBV14,TRBJ2-2,-,-
CASSDTQPGSGEQFF,TGTGCCAGCAGTGACACTCAGCCGGGTTCGGGTGAGCAGTTCTTC,TRBV6-4,TRBJ2-1,-,-
CASSQSNPGNTGELFF,TGTGCCAGCAGCCAATCTAATCCAGGGAACACCGGGGAGCTGTTTTTT,TRBV3-1/TRBV3-2,TRBJ2-2,-,-
CASYNGAYGYTF,TGTGCCAGCTATAACGGAGCCTATGGCTACACCTTC,TRBV6-5,TRBJ1-2,-,-
CASSPGQGSYEQYF,TGTGCCAGCAGTCCGGGACAGGGGTCCTACGAGCAGTACTTC,TRBV6-5,TRBJ2-7,-,TRBD1
CASSPFRDTDTQYF,TGTGCCAGCAGTCCTTTTAGAGACACAGATACGCAGTATTTT,TRBV2,TRBJ2-3,-,-